This TCR beta chain derives from a study of blood T cell repertoires in COVID-19. The wider study: COVID-19 samples collected from the United States, Italy and Spain covered acute and convalescent phases. T cells, B-cell-depleted T cells, or PBMCs supplied cDNA or gDNA.

In the original analysis: Reference gene primer amplification gave nucleated cell count estimates. Using immunoSEQ multiplex PCR, the repertoire was profiled, and TCRdb retains in-frame clones only, with some absent. V and J calls and clone size are as listed in that table; D and trimming were resolved from the DNA. Of roughly 220,000 clones listed, around 86% are singletons. Trimming stripped 0 bases from V and 8 bases from J, with 13 bases between. From germline, CDR1 is SGHDN and CDR2 FVKESK. The CDR3 runs to 15 residues. The rearrangement links TRBV14 to TRBJ1-4, with D possibly TRBD1 on 5 matching bases. Material: peripheral blood. This TCR derives from a man younger than 45 who had recovered from COVID-19. The CDR3 protein is CASSQDWQGWEKLFF. The DNA for the CDR3 is TGTGCCAGCAGCCAAGATTGGCAGGGCTGGGAAAAACTGTTTTTT. Using reference TRBV14 and TRBJ1-4 for the parts outside the CDR3, the full variable domain is EAGVTQFPSHSVIEKGQTVTLRCDPISGHDNLYWYRRVMGKEIKFLLHFVKESKQDESGMPNNRFLAERTGGTYSTLKVQPAELEDSGVYFCASSQDWQGWEKLFFGSGTQLSVL.